This T cell receptor (beta chain) was found in a study of T cell repertoires in cytomegalovirus infection. Study-level information: Both a matching HLA type and CMV infection were indicated by public TCR beta signatures.

TCRdb re-called the reads through MiXCR, storing one row per CDR3 protein. The sample consists of a few hundred thousand distinct CDR3 sequences, 15% to 20% of them appearing once. This clonotype was found a few times. Germline loops: CDR1 MDHEN, CDR2 SYDVKM. The CDR3 length is 16 residues. Trimming took off 6 bases at V and 0 bases at J, with 15 bases between the two ends. The rearrangement uses TRBV28 and TRBJ2-4, with TRBD2 as a possible D gene (6 bases). The sequenced material came from CD8+ T cells from PBMCs. The source is a human donor in good health (CMV status not recorded). Some clones in this sample may be carry-over from other donors' samples. The CDR3 region has the DNA TGTGCCAGCAGACATCAACGGGGGTTAGCCAAAAACATTCAGTACTTC. It codes for CASRHQRGLAKNIQYF.